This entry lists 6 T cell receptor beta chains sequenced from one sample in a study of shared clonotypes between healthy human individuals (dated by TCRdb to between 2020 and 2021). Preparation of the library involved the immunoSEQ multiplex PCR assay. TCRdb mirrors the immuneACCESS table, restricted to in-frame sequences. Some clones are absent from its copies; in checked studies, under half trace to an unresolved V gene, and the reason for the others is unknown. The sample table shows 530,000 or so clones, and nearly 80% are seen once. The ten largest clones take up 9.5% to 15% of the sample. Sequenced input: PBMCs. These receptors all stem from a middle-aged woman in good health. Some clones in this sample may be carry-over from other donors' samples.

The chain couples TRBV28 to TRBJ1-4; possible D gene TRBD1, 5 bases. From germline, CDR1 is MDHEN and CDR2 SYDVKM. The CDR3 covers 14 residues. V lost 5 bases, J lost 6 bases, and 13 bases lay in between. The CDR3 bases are TGTGCCAGCAGTAAACCCGGGACGGATGAAAAACTGTTTTTT. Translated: CASSKPGTDEKLFF. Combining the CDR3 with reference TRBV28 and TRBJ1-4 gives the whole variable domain DVKVTQSSRYLVKRTGEKVFLECVQDMDHENMFWYRQDPGLGLRLIYFSYDVKMKEKGDIPEGYSVSREKKERFSLILESASTNQTSMYLCASSKPGTDEKLFFGSGTQLSVL.

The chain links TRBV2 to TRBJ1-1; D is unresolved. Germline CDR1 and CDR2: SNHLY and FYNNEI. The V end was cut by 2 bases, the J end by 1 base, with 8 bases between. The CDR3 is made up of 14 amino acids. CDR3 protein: CASSEKQTNTEAFF. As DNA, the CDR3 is TGTGCCAGCAGTGAAAAACAGACGAACACTGAAGCTTTCTTT. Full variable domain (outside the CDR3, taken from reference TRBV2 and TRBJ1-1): EPEVTQTPSHQVTQMGQEVILRCVPISNHLYFYWYRQILGQKVEFLVSFYNNEISEKSEIFDDQFSVERPDGSNFTLKIRSTKLEDSAMYFCASSEKQTNTEAFFGQGTRLTVV.

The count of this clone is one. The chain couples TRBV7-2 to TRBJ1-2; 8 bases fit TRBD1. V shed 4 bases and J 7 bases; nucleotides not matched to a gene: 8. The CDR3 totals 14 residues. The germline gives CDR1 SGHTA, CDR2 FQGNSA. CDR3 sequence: CASSSKKDRAGYTF. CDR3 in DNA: TGTGCCAGCAGCTCGAAAAAGGACAGGGCTGGCTACACCTTC.

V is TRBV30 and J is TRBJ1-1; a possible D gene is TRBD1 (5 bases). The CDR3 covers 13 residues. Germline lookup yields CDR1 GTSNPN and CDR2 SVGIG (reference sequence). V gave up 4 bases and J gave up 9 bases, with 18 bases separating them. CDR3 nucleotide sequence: TGTGCCTGGACCTCGAAGCCGGGGGGTAAAGCTTTCTTT. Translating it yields CAWTSKPGGKAFF.

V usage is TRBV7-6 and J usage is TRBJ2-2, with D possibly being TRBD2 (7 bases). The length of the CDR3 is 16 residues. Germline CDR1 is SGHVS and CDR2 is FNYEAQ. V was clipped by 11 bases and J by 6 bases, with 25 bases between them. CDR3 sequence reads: CAGTKGGGSLAGELFF. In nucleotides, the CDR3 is TGTGCCGGGACTAAGGGGGGCGGGAGCTTAGCCGGGGAGCTGTTTTTT.

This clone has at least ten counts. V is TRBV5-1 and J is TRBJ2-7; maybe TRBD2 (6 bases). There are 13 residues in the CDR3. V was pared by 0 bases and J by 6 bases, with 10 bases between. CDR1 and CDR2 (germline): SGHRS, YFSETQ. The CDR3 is CASSLGAGTEQYF. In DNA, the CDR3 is TGCGCCAGCAGCTTGGGGGCGGGAACCGAGCAGTACTTC.